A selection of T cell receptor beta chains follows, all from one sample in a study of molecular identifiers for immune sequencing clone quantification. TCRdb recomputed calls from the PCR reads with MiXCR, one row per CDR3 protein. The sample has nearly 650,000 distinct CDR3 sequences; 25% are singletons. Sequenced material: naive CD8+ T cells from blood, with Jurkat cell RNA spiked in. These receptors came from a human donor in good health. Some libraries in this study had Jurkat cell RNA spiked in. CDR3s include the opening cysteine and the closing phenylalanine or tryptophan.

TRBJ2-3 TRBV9 CASSPFTSGGAADTQYF
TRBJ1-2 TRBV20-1 CSADPTDSSYGYTF
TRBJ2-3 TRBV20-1 CSTWQAGDTDTQYF
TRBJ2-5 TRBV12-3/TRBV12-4 CASSQTTGSGETQYF
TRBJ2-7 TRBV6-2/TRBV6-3 CASSPLAGGAYEQYF
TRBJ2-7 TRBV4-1 CASSQVFKGRFSYEQYF
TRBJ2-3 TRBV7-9 CASSSHGLTDTQYF
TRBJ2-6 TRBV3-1 CASRGDFSGANVLTF
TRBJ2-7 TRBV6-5 CASSSPRGTYEQYF
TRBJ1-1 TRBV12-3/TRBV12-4 CASSSPNPEAFF
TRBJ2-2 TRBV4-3 CASSQRNRGYAGELFF
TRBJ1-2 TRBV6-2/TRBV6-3 CASTRSPNYGYTF
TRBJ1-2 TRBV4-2 CASSQEEDRYGYTF
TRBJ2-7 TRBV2 CASRDWGPYEQHF
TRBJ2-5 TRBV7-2 CASTATSGRAGETQYF
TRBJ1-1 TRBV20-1 CSATMGRTGWTEAFF
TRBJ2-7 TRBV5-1 CASSPSTPGQGLSEQYF
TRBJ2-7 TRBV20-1 CSARDSSESSYEQYF
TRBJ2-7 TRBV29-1 CSVEHRLGGSYEQYF
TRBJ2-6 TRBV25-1 CASSEWAGVSGANVLTF
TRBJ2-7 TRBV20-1 CSAQGGTGPYEQYF
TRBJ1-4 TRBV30 CAWSLPGGFNEKLFF
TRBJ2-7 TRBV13 CASSSGTGDYEQHF
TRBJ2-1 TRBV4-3 CASSQDVGTTQGEQFF
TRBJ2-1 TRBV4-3 CASSQDQRGNEQFF
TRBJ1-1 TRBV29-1 CSVTGAMNTEAFF
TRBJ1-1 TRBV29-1 CSVRQGWGGEAFF
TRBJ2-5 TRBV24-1 CATNPGGVEPQYF
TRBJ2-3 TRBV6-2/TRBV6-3 CASSYYPGGSTDTQYF
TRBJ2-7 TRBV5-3 CASSPWDPYEQYF
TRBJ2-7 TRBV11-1 CASSLPGTGQEDEQYF
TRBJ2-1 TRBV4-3 CASSQRLAGAPSGYNEQFF
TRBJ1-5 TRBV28 CASSLTGTGSQPQHF
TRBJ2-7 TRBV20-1 CSARDTEGAGQLYEQYF
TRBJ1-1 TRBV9 CASSGEGIRSNTEAFF
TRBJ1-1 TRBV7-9 CASSSEAGREAFF
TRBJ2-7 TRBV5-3 CASSWGTRGSEQYF
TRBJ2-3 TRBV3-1 CASSQEIAGADTDTQYF
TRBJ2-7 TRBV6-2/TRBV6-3 CASSYGPMGEQYF
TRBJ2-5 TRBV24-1 CATSDSRLAGVIETQYF
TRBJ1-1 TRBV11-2 CASSLKVTGGDTEAFF
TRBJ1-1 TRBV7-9 CASSLGQFEAFF
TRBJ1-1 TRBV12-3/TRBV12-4 CASSQQGSETEAFF
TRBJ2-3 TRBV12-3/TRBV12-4 CASSNRHGGTDTQYF
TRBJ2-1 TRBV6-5 CASSYAGGTPQFF
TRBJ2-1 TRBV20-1 CSARDLQGIAYNEQIF
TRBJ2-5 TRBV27 CASSFEQGGQETQYF
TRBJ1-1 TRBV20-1 CSGRESNTEAFF
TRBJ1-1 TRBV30 CAWTGGTSMNTEAFF
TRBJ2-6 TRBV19 CASSIWGAYGANVLTF
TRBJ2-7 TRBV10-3 CAISESGVGGPFEQYF
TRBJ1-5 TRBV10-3 CAIGGGLEPQHF
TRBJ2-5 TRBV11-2 CASSSNPGDREPQYF
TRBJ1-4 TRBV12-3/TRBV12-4 CASSFGQKLTNEKLFF